The rows below give T cell receptor beta chains drawn from one sample of a study of breast tumors, draining lymph nodes, adjacent tissues. TCRdb re-called the multiplex PCR reads with MiXCR, one entry per CDR3 protein. The sample holds about 230,000 distinct CDR3 sequences, about 30% seen once. The sample was axillary lymph node tissue. The source of these receptors is a female donor with breast cancer. Some clones in this sample may be carry-over from other donors' samples. CDR3s include the opening cysteine and the closing phenylalanine or tryptophan. The D gene is left open where the match is weak. Clone size is not always given. Where it is, it says once, few, many or a class for expanded clones.

>15|TRBJ2-1|many|TRBV19|NA
CASSIMGERSYEQFF
TGTGCCAGTAGTATAATGGGGGAGAGAAGCTATGAGCAGTTCTTC
>17|TRBJ2-1|many|TRBV20-1|TRBD2
CSARGLAVMSSYNEQFF
TGCAGTGCTAGAGGACTAGCGGTTATGAGCTCCTACAATGAGCAGTTCTTC
>12|TRBJ2-1|NA|TRBV5-1|NA
CASRPETYEQFF
TGCGCCAGCCGCCCCGAGACCTACGAGCAGTTCTTC
>12|TRBJ1-4|many|TRBV20-1|TRBD1
CSARQGQEKLFF
TGCAGTGCCAGACAGGGGCAGGAAAAACTGTTTTTT
>17|TRBJ2-1|NA|TRBV7-9|TRBD2
CASSPQTSGRVYNEQFF
TGTGCCAGCAGCCCCCAGACTAGCGGGAGGGTTTACAATGAGCAGTTCTTC
>15|TRBJ2-5|many|TRBV28|NA
CASSLPGLVQETQYF
TGTGCCAGCAGTTTACCGGGACTGGTCCAAGAGACCCAGTACTTC
>15|TRBJ2-1|few|TRBV28|TRBD1
CASSVAGGNYNEQFF
TGTGCCAGCAGCGTGGCAGGGGGAAACTACAATGAGCAGTTCTTC
>16|TRBJ2-7|NA|TRBV20-1|NA
CSASSMRAGQPYEQYF
TGCAGTGCTAGTTCAATGAGGGCGGGACAGCCCTACGAGCAGTACTTC
>13|TRBJ2-7|NA|TRBV29-1|TRBD1
CSVYGTGKYEQYF
TGCAGCGTGTACGGGACAGGGAAATACGAGCAGTACTTC
>19|TRBJ1-5|NA|TRBV20-1|TRBD1
CSAGGLSDNEQGGNQPQHF
TGCAGTGCCGGCGGGCTATCCGACAATGAGCAGGGGGGGAATCAGCCCCAGCATTTT
>13|TRBJ2-5|once|TRBV7-3|TRBD2
CTSGRAGRETQYF
TGTACCAGCGGCAGAGCGGGAAGAGAGACCCAGTACTTC
>14|TRBJ1-6|many|TRBV4-1|TRBD1
CASSHQGAESPLHF
TGCGCCAGCAGCCACCAGGGGGCAGAATCACCCCTCCACTTT
>13|TRBJ1-6|NA|TRBV14|NA
CASSAGVGSPLHF
TGTGCCAGCAGCGCCGGAGTAGGTTCACCCCTCCACTTT
>13|TRBJ1-1|few|TRBV12-3/TRBV12-4|NA
CASRPQGSTEAFF
TGTGCCAGCAGGCCCCAGGGGAGTACTGAAGCTTTCTTT
>13|TRBJ1-1|NA|TRBV3-1|NA
CASSRGENTEALF
TGTGCCAGCAGCCGGGGTGAGAACACTGAAGCTCTCTTT
>13|TRBJ2-7|many|TRBV30|NA
CAWSWGKAYEQYF
TGTGCCTGGAGTTGGGGAAAGGCCTACGAGCAGTACTTC
>16|TRBJ1-4|many|TRBV12-3/TRBV12-4|TRBD1
CASSPYRGPTNEKLFF
TGTGCCAGCAGTCCCTACAGGGGGCCTACTAATGAAAAACTGTTTTTT
>13|TRBJ2-2|many|TRBV4-3|NA
CASSTQIQRELFF
TGCGCCAGCAGCACCCAGATCCAGCGGGAGCTGTTTTTT
>11|TRBJ2-3|NA|TRBV7-9|NA
CASSLYNEQYF
TGTGCCAGCAGCCTATACAATGAGCAGTATTTT
>15|TRBJ1-5|many|TRBV2|NA
CASSETEHSNQPQHF
TGTGCCAGCAGTGAGACAGAGCATAGCAATCAGCCCCAGCATTTT
>14|TRBJ1-4|NA|TRBV5-6|NA
CASSFIGTNEKLFF
TGTGCCAGCAGCTTCATAGGGACTAATGAAAAACTGTTTTTT
>15|TRBJ1-3|many|TRBV7-8|NA
CASSPGSLSGNTIYF
TGTGCCAGCAGCCCTGGCTCTTTAAGCGGAAACACCATATATTTT
>15|TRBJ2-1|many|TRBV20-1|NA
CSASLGGGLYNEQFF
TGCAGTGCTAGTTTGGGCGGAGGGCTCTACAATGAGCAGTTCTTC
>13|TRBJ2-1|few|TRBV6-1|NA
CACLSGDYNEQFF
TGTGCCTGCTTGAGCGGAGACTACAATGAGCAGTTCTTC
>16|TRBJ2-3|many|TRBV19|TRBD1
CASSPGQAINTDTQYF
TGTGCCAGTAGCCCCGGACAGGCTATAAACACAGATACGCAGTATTTT
>14|TRBJ1-4|many|TRBV10-2|TRBD1
CASSSGTGGVKLFF
TGCGCCAGCAGCTCCGGGACAGGGGGAGTAAAACTGTTTTTT
>16|TRBJ2-7|many|TRBV20-1|TRBD2
CSAPGRIAGGPYEQYF
TGCAGTGCTCCGGGGAGGATAGCGGGAGGCCCCTACGAGCAGTACTTC
>12|TRBJ1-1|NA|TRBV5-6|NA
CASSLVGSGAFF
TGTGCCAGCAGCTTGGTTGGCAGTGGAGCTTTCTTT
>15|TRBJ2-2|NA|TRBV24-1|NA
CATSAIGQPSGELFF
TGTGCCACCAGTGCCATCGGACAGCCCTCTGGGGAACTGTTTTTT
>13|TRBJ2-3|many|TRBV9|NA
CASSASLGDTQYF
TGTGCCAGCAGCGCCTCTCTAGGAGATACGCAGTATTTT
>14|TRBJ1-2|many|TRBV5-8|NA
CASSSTGPDYGYTF
TGTGCCAGCAGCTCCACAGGGCCGGACTATGGCTACACCTTC
>13|TRBJ2-5|NA|TRBV6-6|NA
CASSHPNDQPQYF
TGTGCCAGCAGTCACCCCAACGATCAGCCCCAGTACTTC
>13|TRBJ2-5|many|TRBV24-1|NA
CATSEEFEETQYF
TGTGCCACCAGTGAAGAGTTTGAAGAGACCCAGTACTTC
>14|TRBJ2-1|NA|TRBV6-2/TRBV6-3|NA
CASIAGRRINEQFF
TGTGCCAGCATCGCGGGTAGAAGGATAAATGAGCAGTTCTTC
>16|TRBJ2-7|many|TRBV12-3/TRBV12-4|TRBD2
CASSLRGGTSAYEQYF
TGTGCCAGCAGTCTCAGGGGAGGGACTAGTGCCTACGAGCAGTACTTC
>15|TRBJ2-7|many|TRBV4-3|TRBD1
CASSQEGTATYGQYF
TGCGCCAGCAGCCAAGAGGGGACAGCGACTTACGGGCAGTACTTC